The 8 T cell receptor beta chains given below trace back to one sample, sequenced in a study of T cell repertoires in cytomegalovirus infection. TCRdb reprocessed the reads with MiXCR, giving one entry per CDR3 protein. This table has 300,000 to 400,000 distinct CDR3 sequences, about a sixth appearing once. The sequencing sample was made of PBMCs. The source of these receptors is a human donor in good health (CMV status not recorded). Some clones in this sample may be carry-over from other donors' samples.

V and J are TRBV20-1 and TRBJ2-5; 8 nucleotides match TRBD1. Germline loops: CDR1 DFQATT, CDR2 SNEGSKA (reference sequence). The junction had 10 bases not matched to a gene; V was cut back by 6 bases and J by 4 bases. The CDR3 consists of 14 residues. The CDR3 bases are TGCAGTGCCCTACAGGGGGAGGTTGGAGAGACCCAGTACTTC. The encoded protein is CSALQGEVGETQYF.

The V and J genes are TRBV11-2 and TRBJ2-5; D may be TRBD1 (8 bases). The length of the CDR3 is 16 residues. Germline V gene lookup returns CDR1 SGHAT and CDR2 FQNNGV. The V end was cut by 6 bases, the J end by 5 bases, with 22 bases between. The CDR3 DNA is TGTGCCAGCAGACGTAAACGACAGGGGAGGGAGGAGACCCAGTACTTC. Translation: CASRRKRQGREETQYF.

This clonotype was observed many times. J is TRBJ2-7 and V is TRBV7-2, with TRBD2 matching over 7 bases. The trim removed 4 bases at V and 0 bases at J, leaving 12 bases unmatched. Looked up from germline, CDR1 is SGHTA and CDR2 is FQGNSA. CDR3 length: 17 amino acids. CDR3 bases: TGTGCCAGCAGCTCCACACTTCTAGCGGACTACTCCTACGAGCAGTACTTC. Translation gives CASSSTLLADYSYEQYF.

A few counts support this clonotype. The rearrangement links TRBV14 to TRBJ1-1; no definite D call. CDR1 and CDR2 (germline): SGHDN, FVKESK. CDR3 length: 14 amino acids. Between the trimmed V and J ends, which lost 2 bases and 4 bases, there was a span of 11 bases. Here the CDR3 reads CASSQLFVITEAFF. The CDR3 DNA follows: TGTGCCAGCAGCCAATTGTTCGTTATCACTGAAGCTTTCTTT.

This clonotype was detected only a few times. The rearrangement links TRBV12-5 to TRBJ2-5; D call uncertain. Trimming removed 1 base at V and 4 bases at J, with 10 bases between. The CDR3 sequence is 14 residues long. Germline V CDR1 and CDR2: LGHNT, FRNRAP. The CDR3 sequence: CASGLGSTGETQYF. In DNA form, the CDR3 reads TGTGCTAGTGGTTTGGGGTCCACCGGAGAGACCCAGTACTTC.

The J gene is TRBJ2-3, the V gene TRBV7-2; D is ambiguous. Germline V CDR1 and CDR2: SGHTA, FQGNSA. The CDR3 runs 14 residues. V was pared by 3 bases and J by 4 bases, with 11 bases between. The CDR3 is CASSFYPGADTQYF. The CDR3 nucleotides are TGTGCCAGCAGCTTTTATCCTGGGGCAGATACGCAGTATTTT.

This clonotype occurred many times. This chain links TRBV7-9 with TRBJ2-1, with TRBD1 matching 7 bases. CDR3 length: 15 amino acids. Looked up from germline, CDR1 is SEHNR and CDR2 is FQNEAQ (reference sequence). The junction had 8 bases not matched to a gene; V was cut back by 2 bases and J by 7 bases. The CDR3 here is CASSLSDRVLNEQFF. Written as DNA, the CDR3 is TGTGCCAGCAGCTTATCTGACAGGGTCTTAAATGAGCAGTTCTTC.

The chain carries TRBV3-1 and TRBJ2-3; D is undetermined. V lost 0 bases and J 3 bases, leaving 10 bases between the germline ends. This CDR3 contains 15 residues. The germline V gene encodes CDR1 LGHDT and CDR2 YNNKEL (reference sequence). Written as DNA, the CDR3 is TGTGCCAGCAGCCAAGAGGTTCTTCTGACAGATACGCAGTATTTT. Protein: CASSQEVLLTDTQYF.